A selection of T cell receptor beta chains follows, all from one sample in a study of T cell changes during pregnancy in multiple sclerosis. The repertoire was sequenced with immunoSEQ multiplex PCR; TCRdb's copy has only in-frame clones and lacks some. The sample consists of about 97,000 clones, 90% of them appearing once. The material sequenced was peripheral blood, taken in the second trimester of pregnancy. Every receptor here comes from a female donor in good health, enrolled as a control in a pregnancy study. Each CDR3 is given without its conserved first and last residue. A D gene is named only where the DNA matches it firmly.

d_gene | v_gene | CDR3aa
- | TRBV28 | ASSFGFSGNTIY
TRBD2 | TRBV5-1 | ASSLEGLAGVDTQY
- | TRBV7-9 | ASSLEPTGNYNSPLH
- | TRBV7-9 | ASSLSLDGADTQY
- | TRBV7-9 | ASSSLTGTEAF
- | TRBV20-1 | GEDTEAF
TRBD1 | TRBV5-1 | ASSLEVAGTGLY
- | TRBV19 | ASSLTGRPGYGYT
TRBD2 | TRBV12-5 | ASGLTGGKTGELF
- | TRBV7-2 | ASSLSREATYGYT
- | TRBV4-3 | ASSQERSYNSPLH
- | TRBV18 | ASSPPRDTGELF
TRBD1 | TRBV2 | ASRATRQGGGYT
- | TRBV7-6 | ASSLRGSTEAF
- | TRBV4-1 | ASSRGLVTDRRYGYT
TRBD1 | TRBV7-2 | ASSTPGTGRAGNTIY
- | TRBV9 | ASSVPGTDTQY
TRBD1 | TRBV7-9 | ASSLARGRIGELF
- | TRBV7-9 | ASSSPTSVTYEQY
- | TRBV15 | ATSRDLEDTEAF
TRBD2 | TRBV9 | ASSVHLAGGPTDTQY
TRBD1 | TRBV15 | ATSSDRGYEQY
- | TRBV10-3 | AISESIGQSNYGYT
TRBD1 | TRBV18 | ASSQGQGRTYGYT
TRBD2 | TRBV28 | ASSQSGSSYNEQF
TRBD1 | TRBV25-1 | ASSEFRGQGEENGYT
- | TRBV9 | ASSVSPEGQETQY
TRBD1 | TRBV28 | ASSSITGAYTDTQY
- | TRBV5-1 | ASSLGLEGYT
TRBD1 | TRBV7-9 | ASSPGQGMNTEAF
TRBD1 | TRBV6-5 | ASSATGWTTEAF
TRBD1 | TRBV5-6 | ASSWTGEGYT
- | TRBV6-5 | ASSYLPASADTQY
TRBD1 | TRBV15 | ATSRDGQEGWETQY
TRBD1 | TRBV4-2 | ASSQFDRANTEAF
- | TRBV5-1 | ASSLLSRETQY
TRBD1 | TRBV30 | AWTPGQGVGPQH
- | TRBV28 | ASSSLGQHLSYEQY
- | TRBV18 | ASSPLRDSMNTEAF
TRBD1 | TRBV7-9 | ASSTGGSLGEQY
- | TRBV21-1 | ASSRKHEQSNQPQH
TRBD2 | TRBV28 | ASSFPGRALGTDTQY
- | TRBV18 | ASSPRQDEQF
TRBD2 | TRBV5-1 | ASSLVSGGYNEQF
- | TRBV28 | ASSLTEYEQY
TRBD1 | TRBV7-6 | ASSSGQDSSYEQY
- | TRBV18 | ASSPANGPGGGNTIY
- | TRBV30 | AWSLGRGRQPQH
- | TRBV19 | ASSVPQGEQF
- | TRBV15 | ATAKQVLASGEKLF